Presented here are 24 T cell receptor beta chains from one specimen sequenced in a study of T cells in Graves' hyperthyroidism and ophthalmopathy. TCR beta CDR3 regions were amplified from RNA. A set of HTBI primers served as the primers for a first-round RT-PCR of the TCR CDR3. One entry per CDR3 protein results from TCRdb running MiXCR on the multiplex PCR reads. Of 240,000 or so distinct CDR3 sequences in the sample, about a sixth were seen once. What was sequenced was blood. The receptor source for this set is a woman between 18 and 29 years old with Graves' ophthalmopathy.

This clonotype was found many times. The V and J genes are TRBV6-1 and TRBJ2-2, with D perhaps matching TRBD1 (6 bases). The CDR3 totals 14 residues. The V gene's germline CDR1 is MNHNS and CDR2 SASEGT. V was pared by 6 bases and J by 5 bases, with 13 bases between. CDR3 sequence (DNA): TGTGCCAGCAGGCAAGCCACAGGGACCGGGGAGCTGTTTTTT. Translation: CASRQATGTGELFF.

This clonotype has a count of ten or more. The V call is TRBV2, the J call TRBJ2-1; TRBD2 aligns across 11 bases. The CDR3 sequence is 18 residues long. Germline-derived CDR1 and CDR2 are SNHLY and FYNNEI. V gave up 1 base and J gave up 0 bases; unmatched junction bases: 5. The DNA of the CDR3 is TGTGCCAGCAGTGAAGTGGGACTAGCGGCCAGCTCCTACAATGAGCAGTTCTTC. Protein: CASSEVGLAASSYNEQFF.

Many counts were recorded for this clonotype. The chain employs TRBV7-9 and TRBJ1-2; the D is unclear. With 3 bases removed from V and 0 bases from J, the gap between germline ends came to 11 bases. From germline, CDR1 is SEHNR and CDR2 FQNEAQ (reference sequence). The CDR3 runs to 15 residues. The CDR3 DNA sequence: TGTGCCAGCAGCTTCTGGAAGGAAGCTAACTATGGCTACACCTTC. Protein: CASSFWKEANYGYTF.

Many counts were recorded for this clonotype. This sequence joins TRBV6-2 or TRBV6-3 and TRBJ1-2; TRBD1 aligns across 9 bases. The CDR3 spans 14 residues. The J segment lost 0 bases and the V segment lost 4 bases, leaving 0 bases of the junction unmatched. Germline values: CDR1 MNHEY, CDR2 SVGEGT. Here the CDR3 reads CASSWDRANYGYTF. CDR3 nucleotides: TGTGCCAGCAGTTGGGACAGGGCTAACTATGGCTACACCTTC.

This clonotype has more than one count but fewer than ten. This chain connects TRBV6-5 to TRBJ1-6; a weak D match, TRBD1 (6 bases). Germline V gene lookup returns CDR1 MNHEY and CDR2 SVGAGI. CDR3 length equals 18 residues. V lost 0 bases and J 0 bases, leaving 12 bases between the germline ends. In DNA, the CDR3 is TGTGCCAGCAGTTACTCGCGACAGGTGCCCTCCTATAATTCACCCCTCCACTTT. It translates to CASSYSRQVPSYNSPLHF.

In its sample, this clonotype was seen many times. The gene calls are TRBV20-1 and TRBJ2-1; tentatively, D is TRBD1 or TRBD2 (5 bases each). V was cut by 7 bases and J by 1 base, with 11 bases left in between. The length of the CDR3 is 13 residues. Germline V gene sequence: CDR1 DFQATT, CDR2 SNEGSKA (reference sequence). As DNA, the CDR3 is TGCAGTGTCCCGGGACGTTCCTACAATGAGCAGTTCTTC. Translating gives CSVPGRSYNEQFF.

At least ten counts were recorded for this clonotype. The chain joins TRBV12-3 or TRBV12-4 to TRBJ1-3; D not certain. This CDR3 is 13 amino acids long. The V end was cut by 9 bases, the J end by 0 bases, with 9 bases between. DNA of the CDR3: TGTGCCAGTAAAATCAGCTCTGGAAACACCATATATTTT. This codes for CASKISSGNTIYF.

In this sample, this clonotype turned up many times. CDR3 bases: TGTGCCAGCAGCCAAGACTACAATGAGCAGTTCTTC. Protein product: CASSQDYNEQFF. The chain employs TRBV3-1 and TRBJ2-1, with unresolved D. V lost 0 bases, J lost 3 bases, and 0 bases lay in between. The germline V gene has CDR1 LGHDT and CDR2 YNNKEL (reference sequence). CDR3 length: 12 amino acids.

This clonotype was seen many times. The chain has TRBV15 and TRBJ2-1; a weak D match, TRBD2 (7 bases). The CDR3 is 16 amino acids. Germline V CDR1 and CDR2: LNHNV, YYDKDF (reference sequence). V dropped 8 bases and J dropped 3 bases, with 20 bases sitting between them. The CDR3 sequence: CATRPGRGKLYNEQFF. DNA for the CDR3: TGTGCCACCCGGCCGGGGAGGGGGAAACTCTACAATGAGCAGTTCTTC.

This clonotype was seen ten or more times. V is TRBV2 and J is TRBJ1-1; D perhaps matches TRBD1 (6 bases). CDR3 length equals 13 residues. V lost 6 bases to trimming and J lost 0 bases, with 8 bases between them. Germline CDR1 reads SNHLY; CDR2 reads FYNNEI. The CDR3 reads CASRDSMNTEAFF. In DNA form, the CDR3 reads TGTGCCAGCAGGGACAGCATGAACACTGAAGCTTTCTTT.

This clonotype was detected many times. This chain's CDR3 is CASSSYDREVEQYF. CDR3 bases: TGTGCCAGCAGCTCTTACGACAGGGAGGTCGAGCAGTACTTC. This chain uses TRBV7-8 with TRBJ2-7; D may be TRBD1 (7 bases). Per the germline V gene, CDR1 is SGHVS and CDR2 is FQNEAQ. The CDR3 contains 14 residues. Between the trimmed V and J ends, which lost 4 bases and 6 bases, there was a span of 16 bases.

This clonotype was recorded many times. This chain connects TRBV28 to TRBJ2-7; the D gene is possibly TRBD2 (7 bases). Trimming removed 4 bases at V and 0 bases at J, with 16 bases between. The CDR3 extends over 16 amino acids. In germline, CDR1 is MDHEN, CDR2 SYDVKM. The CDR3 DNA sequence: TGTGCCAGCAGTTCCGTGGGGGGGACACTCTCCTACGAGCAGTACTTC. Protein product: CASSSVGGTLSYEQYF.

This clonotype was counted at least ten times. V is TRBV6-2 or TRBV6-3 and J is TRBJ1-1; D may be TRBD1 (6 bases). The ends were cut back, 2 bases at V and 10 bases at J, with 23 bases in the middle. Germline-derived CDR1 and CDR2 are MNHEY and SVGEGT. The CDR3 spans 16 residues. CDR3 amino acids: CASSYSRGQSLSAAFF. The CDR3 coding sequence is TGTGCCAGCAGTTACAGTAGGGGACAAAGTCTATCAGCAGCTTTCTTT.

This chain links TRBV25-1 with TRBJ2-2; weak D call: TRBD2 (5 bases). Between the trimmed V and J ends, which lost 5 bases and 10 bases, there was a span of 11 bases. The CDR3 is 12 residues long. Germline values: CDR1 MGHDK, CDR2 SYGVNS. The CDR3 DNA reads as TGTGCCAGCAGTCGATCGGGAACGGAGCTGTTTTTT. As protein: CASSRSGTELFF.

In this sample, this clonotype turned up many times. The chain combines TRBV20-1 with TRBJ2-1; 16 nucleotides line up with TRBD2. Germline trimming cut 6 bases from V and 5 bases from J; bases unmatched to any gene: 7. The germline V gene has CDR1 DFQATT and CDR2 SNEGSKA (reference sequence). The CDR3 consists of 16 residues. CDR3 in amino acids: CSAGGLAGGPDNEQFF. CDR3 bases: TGCAGTGCCGGGGGACTAGCGGGAGGGCCCGACAATGAGCAGTTCTTC.

The chain employs TRBV2 and TRBJ2-7; 9 bases match TRBD1. The CDR3 runs 15 residues. V shed 3 bases, J shed 9 bases, and the junction held 12 bases outside the gene matches. Germline loops: CDR1 SNHLY, CDR2 FYNNEI. The CDR3 sequence is CASSDSKGQGTGQYF. DNA of the CDR3: TGTGCCAGCAGTGACTCAAAGGGACAGGGTACCGGGCAGTACTTC.

This clonotype was seen at least ten times. The CDR3 bases are TGTGCCAGCAGTTTTCGTAGCACTGAAGCTTTCTTT. This codes for CASSFRSTEAFF. The V gene is TRBV12-3 or TRBV12-4, the J gene TRBJ1-1; D uncertain. The CDR3 consists of 12 residues. V lost 3 bases and J lost 4, with 6 bases in between.

The table lists this clonotype with many counts. The rearrangement joins TRBV6-1 to TRBJ2-3; D might be TRBD2 (7 bases). The germline V and J ends were trimmed by 6 bases and 6 bases, with 16 bases remaining between them. The CDR3 contains 14 residues. Per the germline V gene, CDR1 is MNHNS and CDR2 is SASEGT. CDR3 nucleotide sequence: TGTGCCAGCAGAACCGGGGGGCCCGGGGATACGCAGTATTTT. Its translation is CASRTGGPGDTQYF.

This clonotype showed up many times. This chain connects TRBV6-1 to TRBJ1-4; TRBD1 matches 10 bases. The CDR3 spans 15 residues. V dropped 1 base and J dropped 7; count of bases not matched to a gene: 3. The V gene's germline CDR1 is MNHNS and CDR2 SASEGT. The CDR3 spells CASSEGGTGAEKLFF. Here the CDR3 DNA reads TGTGCCAGCAGTGAAGGGGGGACAGGGGCTGAAAAACTGTTTTTT.

The J gene is TRBJ1-2, the V gene TRBV12-3 or TRBV12-4; TRBD1 agrees at 9 bases. CDR3 length: 13 residues. The junction had 6 bases not matched to a gene; V was cut back by 8 bases and J by 5 bases. CDR3 in DNA: TGTGCCAGCGGGGGGGACAGGGCTTATGGCTACACCTTC. Translation gives CASGGDRAYGYTF.

This clonotype has a count of ten or more. The rearrangement joins TRBV3-1 to TRBJ1-3; D unclear. Looked up from germline, CDR1 is LGHDT and CDR2 is YNNKEL (reference sequence). The CDR3 is 12 amino acids. The V end was cut by 4 bases, the J end by 4 bases, with 5 bases between. DNA for the CDR3: TGTGCCAGCAGCCCGGCCGGAAACACCATATATTTT. Translating it yields CASSPAGNTIYF.

This chain's CDR3 is CSVSYPGTSGRVGYNEQFF. The CDR3, as DNA: TGCAGCGTCTCCTACCCCGGGACTAGCGGGAGGGTGGGCTACAATGAGCAGTTCTTC. The chain couples TRBV29-1 to TRBJ2-1; TRBD2 aligns across 16 bases. Germline V gives CDR1 SQVTM, CDR2 ANQGSEA. V lost 6 bases and J lost 3; bases outside the gene matches: 14. CDR3 size: 19 residues.

This clonotype was seen at least ten times. The J gene is TRBJ1-1, the V gene TRBV5-1; tentative D call: TRBD1 (5 bases). The CDR3 is 12 amino acids. V dropped 7 bases and J dropped 5 bases, with 12 bases sitting between them. The germline CDR1 and CDR2 sequences are SGHRS and YFSETQ. DNA of the CDR3: TGCGCCAGCTCGGGGGTTTCAACTGAAGCTTTCTTT. Amino acid sequence: CASSGVSTEAFF.

The chain has TRBV6-9 and TRBJ2-1; 12 bases are shared with TRBD2. CDR3 length equals 19 residues. The V segment lost 4 bases and the J segment 3 bases; nucleotides outside the gene matches: 13. CDR1 MNHGY and CDR2 SVAAGI come from the germline V gene. The CDR3 is CASSFGGDRTSGVYNEQFF. In DNA, the CDR3 is TGTGCCAGCAGTTTTGGGGGGGACAGGACTAGCGGGGTCTACAATGAGCAGTTCTTC.